This T cell receptor (beta chain) derives from a study of radiotherapy plus CTLA-4 blockade in lung cancer. Study-level information: Objective responses were documented in around a sixth of patients, with disease control in around 31%.

This clone was seen a few times. Antigen specificity is unknown. Libraries were prepared by immunoSEQ multiplex PCR; TCRdb keeps only in-frame clonotypes and omits some of them. The sample has some 90,000 clones, around 85% seen once. In chemo-refractory metastatic non-small-cell lung cancer, patients got ipilimumab CTLA-4 blockade together with focal radiation. Study-wide results and limits: Among blood TCR repertoires after radiotherapy plus ipilimumab, tumor-derived clones expanded. Interferon-beta and early blood T cell clone dynamics reportedly predicted response best.

Germline loops: CDR1 LNHDA, CDR2 SQIVND (reference sequence). The CDR3 is made up of 10 amino acids. V shed 10 bases and J shed 2 bases, with 5 bases lying between them. The receptor's source is a human donor with non-small cell lung cancer who had a partial response to radiotherapy plus ipilimumab. This material consisted of peripheral blood, taken from a patient treated with radiotherapy plus ipilimumab. The genes are TRBV19 and TRBJ1-1; D is unresolved. Here the CDR3 DNA reads TGTGCCACCAGAAACACTGAAGCTTTCTTT. Translating it yields CATRNTEAFF.